The T cell receptor (beta chain) described here comes from a study of early T cells in non-severe SARS-CoV-2 infection. As for the study in general: The input, bulk RNA from unsorted whole blood, was sequenced, and chains were unpaired. The study's findings and limits: Matching against VDJdb likely underestimated virus-specific expansions, favoring anti-spike CD8.

The germline V and J ends were trimmed by 0 bases and 1 base, with 10 bases remaining between them. This CDR3 is 15 amino acids long. Per the germline V gene, CDR1 is LNHNV and CDR2 is YYDKDF (reference sequence). Of note for this clonotype: Its antigen remains unknown.

The TCR library protocol attached unique molecular identifiers to the individual cDNA molecules. One entry per CDR3 protein results from TCRdb running MiXCR on the 5' RACE reads. The top ten clones hold over 13% of a sample with some 71,000 distinct CDR3 sequences, roughly an eighth of them seen once. This chain uses TRBV15 with TRBJ2-7, with a weak D call TRBD2 (5 bases). The sequenced sample was whole blood. This TCR was recovered from an adult who was a healthcare worker with PCR-confirmed SARS-CoV-2 infection or an uninfected control (not recorded which). The CDR3 here is CATSRDRGLSYEQYF. In DNA, the CDR3 is TGTGCCACCAGCAGAGATCGGGGATTGTCCTACGAGCAGTACTTC.